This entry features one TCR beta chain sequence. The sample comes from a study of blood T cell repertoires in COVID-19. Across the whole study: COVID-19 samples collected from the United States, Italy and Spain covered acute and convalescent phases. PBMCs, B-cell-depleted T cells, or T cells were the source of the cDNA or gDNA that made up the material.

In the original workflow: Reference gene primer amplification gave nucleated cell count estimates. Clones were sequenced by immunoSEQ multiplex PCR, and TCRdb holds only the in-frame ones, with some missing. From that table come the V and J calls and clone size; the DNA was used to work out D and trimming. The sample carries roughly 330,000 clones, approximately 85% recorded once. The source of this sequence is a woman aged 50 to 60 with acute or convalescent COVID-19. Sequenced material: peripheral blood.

The CDR3 DNA reads as TGTGCCAGCAAACATGCGGGACTGGTAGACTACGAGCAGTACTTC. It specifies CASKHAGLVDYEQYF. The V call is TRBV25-1, the J call TRBJ2-7; possibly TRBD2 for D (6 bases). Germline V CDR1 and CDR2: MGHDK, SYGVNS. V lost 7 bases and J lost 3, with 19 bases in between. The CDR3 contains 15 residues.